These 25 T cell receptor beta chains originate from one sample sequenced in a study of cytotoxic CD8 clonotypes in ibrutinib-treated CLL. Here immunoSEQ multiplex PCR was the method, and the copy in TCRdb shows in-frame clones only, minus some. The sample includes approximately 350,000 clones, over 60% of them seen just once. Sample: PBMCs, taken after 36 months of ibrutinib treatment. These receptors came from a human donor with chronic lymphocytic leukemia.

The J gene is TRBJ2-3, the V gene TRBV6-1, with D hard to call. The CDR3 has 12 residues. In germline, CDR1 is MNHNS, CDR2 SASEGT. V lost 7 bases to trimming and J lost 2 bases, with 7 bases between them. CDR3 amino acids: CASTYITDTQYF. CDR3 nucleotide sequence: TGTGCCAGCACATACATCACAGATACGCAGTATTTT.

The gene calls are TRBV2 and TRBJ1-4, with TRBD1 matching 12 bases. J lost 8 bases, V lost 7 bases, and 8 bases had no gene match. Germline CDR1 is SNHLY and CDR2 is FYNNEI. The length of the CDR3 is 15 residues. CDR3 coding DNA: TGTGCCAGCACGGGACAGGGGGCGCTTCCCGAAAAACTGTTTTTT. It translates to CASTGQGALPEKLFF.

J is TRBJ2-3 and V is TRBV18; D might be TRBD2 (5 bases). Per the germline V gene, CDR1 is KGHSH and CDR2 is LQKENI. CDR3 length equals 16 residues. V was pared by 3 bases and J by 2 bases, with 15 bases between. The DNA of the CDR3 is TGTGCCAGCTCACCCGCCAGGAGGCTTACCACAGATACGCAGTATTTT. Amino acids: CASSPARRLTTDTQYF. Variable domain in full (rest from reference TRBV18 and TRBJ2-3): NAGVMQNPRHLVRRRGQEARLRCSPMKGHSHVYWYRQLPEEGLKFMVYLQKENIIDESGMPKERFSAEFPKEGPSILRIQQVVRGDSAAYFCASSPARRLTTDTQYFGPGTRLTVL.

This clone was picked up many times. The chain recombines TRBV5-1 with TRBJ2-1; either TRBD1 or TRBD2 may fit D (5 bases each). This CDR3 comprises 14 residues. In germline, CDR1 is SGHRS, CDR2 YFSETQ. V was cut by 4 bases and J by 7 bases, with 15 bases left in between. The CDR3, as DNA: TGCGCCAGCAGCCGATTGGGGACGCTGAATGAGCAGTTCTTC. This encodes CASSRLGTLNEQFF.

This clone was seen only a few times. The rearrangement uses TRBV4-1 and TRBJ1-2; a possible D gene is TRBD1 (5 bases). The CDR3 covers 14 residues. Germline V gives CDR1 MGHRA, CDR2 YSYEKL. Trimming cost V 1 base and J 7 bases, with 13 bases left between them. CDR3 sequence reads: CASSQATAGGGYTF. The DNA of the CDR3 is TGCGCCAGCAGCCAAGCGACCGCGGGGGGTGGCTACACCTTC.

As for this clone: This same CDR3 is encoded by further DNA sequences in the sample. V is TRBV9 and J is TRBJ2-3; the match to TRBD2 covers 11 bases. The CDR3 contains 16 residues. CDR1 SGDLS and CDR2 YYNGEE come from the germline V gene. V gave up 3 bases and J gave up 1 base; unmatched junction bases: 4. The CDR3 reads CASSAGLAVRTDTQYF. The CDR3 DNA is TGTGCCAGCAGCGCGGGACTAGCGGTTCGCACAGATACGCAGTATTTT.

This clone was found a few times. V gene TRBV7-8 combines with J gene TRBJ1-2, with D unresolved. The V end lost 0 bases, the J end lost 4 bases, and 9 bases lay between the germline ends. From germline, CDR1 is SGHVS and CDR2 FQNEAQ. The CDR3 is 14 residues long. CDR3 region: CASSLAVDFYGYTF. The CDR3 DNA is TGTGCCAGCAGCTTAGCGGTGGACTTCTATGGCTACACCTTC.

The CDR3 sequence: CASSLALGQLSSYEQYF. DNA of the CDR3: TGTGCCAGCAGCTTAGCGCTCGGACAGCTTAGCTCCTACGAGCAGTACTTC. The chain combines TRBV7-8 with TRBJ2-7; D perhaps matches TRBD1 (6 bases). Trimming left V 0 bases short and J 0 bases short, with 15 bases between. The CDR3 is made up of 17 amino acids. CDR1 SGHVS and CDR2 FQNEAQ come from the germline V gene.

The chain employs TRBV4-1 and TRBJ1-2, with 8 bases aligning to TRBD1. CDR1 and CDR2 (germline): MGHRA, YSYEKL. Trimming at V came to 1 base and at J to 4 bases, leaving 11 bases not matched to a gene. The CDR3 contains 17 residues. The CDR3 protein is CASSQVFSDRASYGYTF. The CDR3 region has the DNA TGCGCCAGCAGCCAAGTTTTTTCGGACAGGGCGAGCTATGGCTACACCTTC.

CDR3 DNA sequence: TGTGCCAGCAGCTATACCGGGCCAGGGGGTTTCTATGGCTACACCTTC. It translates to CASSYTGPGGFYGYTF. The V gene is TRBV7-3, the J gene TRBJ1-2; 7 bases match TRBD1. V shed 4 bases and J 4 bases; nucleotides not matched to a gene: 12. This CDR3 region has 16 residues. The germline V gene has CDR1 SGHTA and CDR2 FQGTGA. Combining the CDR3 with reference TRBV7-3 and TRBJ1-2 gives the whole variable domain GAGVSQTPSNKVTEKGKYVELRCDPISGHTALYWYRQSLGQGPEFLIYFQGTGAADDSGLPNDRFFAVRPEGSVSTLKIQRTERGDSAVYLCASSYTGPGGFYGYTFGSGTRLTVV.

The gene calls are TRBV19 and TRBJ2-7; tentative D call: TRBD1 (6 bases). V shed 3 bases and J shed 4 bases, with 10 bases lying between them. Germline loops: CDR1 LNHDA, CDR2 SQIVND (reference sequence). This CDR3 spans 13 amino acids. The DNA of the CDR3 is TGTGCCAGTAGTATTGGTAGGGGGTACGAGCAGTACTTC. Translation gives CASSIGRGYEQYF.

The V call is TRBV7-2, the J call TRBJ2-5, with a possible D match to TRBD2 (5 bases). V was cut by 5 bases and J by 4 bases, with 17 bases left in between. The CDR3 contains 15 residues. Germline V gene data show CDR1 as SGHTA and CDR2 as FQGNSA. This CDR3 reads CASSRVTRTLETQYF. CDR3 nucleotides: TGTGCCAGCAGCCGGGTTACTAGGACGTTAGAGACCCAGTACTTC.

The V gene is TRBV27, the J gene TRBJ2-1; 14 bases are a match to TRBD2. Germline V gene lookup returns CDR1 MNHEY and CDR2 SMNVEV (reference sequence). The CDR3 runs 16 residues. The J segment lost 5 bases and the V segment lost 5 bases, leaving 5 bases of the junction unmatched. The CDR3 loop is CASSRLAGGFDNEQFF. DNA for the CDR3: TGTGCCAGCAGTCGACTAGCGGGAGGGTTCGACAATGAGCAGTTCTTC.

The CDR3 sequence: CATSREDTDTQYF. The CDR3 DNA is TGTGCCACCAGCAGAGAGGACACAGATACGCAGTATTTT. This rearrangement joins TRBV15 to TRBJ2-3; D uncertain. Trimming left V 0 bases short and J 2 bases short, with 3 bases between. This CDR3 region has 13 residues. CDR1 is LNHNV, CDR2 YYDKDF, per germline (reference sequence).

The rearrangement joins TRBV30 to TRBJ1-5, with 9 bases fitting TRBD1. Germline V CDR1 and CDR2: GTSNPN, SVGIG (reference sequence). The ends lost 5 bases at V and 4 bases at J; junction bases unmatched: 6. The CDR3 spans 14 residues. The CDR3 sequence is CAWGKTGGNQPQHF. The CDR3 bases are TGTGCCTGGGGGAAGACAGGGGGAAATCAGCCCCAGCATTTT.

V and J are TRBV27 and TRBJ1-2, with D possibly TRBD1 on 5 matching bases. Germline loops: CDR1 MNHEY, CDR2 SMNVEV (reference sequence). Trimming took off 0 bases at V and 5 bases at J, with 13 bases between the two ends. This CDR3 has 15 residues. CDR3 amino acids: CASSLSGRGWYGYTF. CDR3 nucleotide sequence: TGTGCCAGCAGTTTATCGGGTCGGGGCTGGTATGGCTACACCTTC.

Of note for this clone: The same CDR3 arises from other DNA sequences in this sample as well. The chain links TRBV18 to TRBJ2-5, with D unclear. This CDR3 contains 13 residues. Trimming shortened V by 1 base and J by 2 bases, and 5 bases separated the two germline ends. The germline V gene encodes CDR1 KGHSH and CDR2 LQKENI. In DNA form, the CDR3 reads TGTGCCAGCTCACCACGGAGTCAAGAGACCCAGTACTTC. Its translation is CASSPRSQETQYF.

The V and J genes are TRBV28 and TRBJ2-7; D is perhaps TRBD1 (5 bases). There are 12 residues in the CDR3. The germline gives CDR1 MDHEN, CDR2 SYDVKM. Trimming shortened V by 5 bases and J by 3 bases, and 8 bases separated the two germline ends. CDR3 sequence reads: CASSKTGYEQYF. Written as DNA, the CDR3 is TGTGCCAGCAGTAAAACAGGCTACGAGCAGTACTTC.

The chain carries TRBV5-4 and TRBJ2-5; TRBD2 agrees at 7 bases. The trim removed 0 bases at V and 5 bases at J, leaving 7 bases unmatched. Germline V gene data show CDR1 as SGHNT and CDR2 as YYREEE (reference sequence). There are 15 residues in the CDR3. CDR3 nucleotide sequence: TGTGCCAGCAGCTTGGTGGGGGGGAAGCGCGAGACCCAGTACTTC. Amino acid sequence: CASSLVGGKRETQYF.

This chain joins TRBV2 and TRBJ2-1; 7 nucleotides match TRBD1. The V gene end was trimmed by 6 bases and the J gene end by 12 bases; junction bases not matched to a gene: 8. The CDR3 is 12 amino acids. Germline-derived CDR1 and CDR2 are SNHLY and FYNNEI. The CDR3 region has the DNA TGTGCCAGCAGCTTCCACCGGGACAGGCAGTTCTTC. Translating gives CASSFHRDRQFF.

There are a few counts of this clone. V and J are TRBV6-5 and TRBJ1-5, with D unresolved. The V end was cut by 3 bases, the J end by 4 bases, with 7 bases between. Per the germline V gene, CDR1 is MNHEY and CDR2 is SVGAGI. CDR3 length: 13 amino acids. The CDR3 reads CASSYTLNQPQHF. The CDR3 DNA follows: TGTGCCAGCAGTTATACCCTAAATCAGCCCCAGCATTTT.

This clone was observed once. The chain is built from TRBV4-3 and TRBJ2-1; D unclear. Per germline, CDR1 LGHNA and CDR2 YSLEER. This CDR3 region has 13 residues. V lost 1 base, J lost 7 bases, and 8 bases lay in between. The CDR3 sequence is CASSQVLGNEQFF. Here the CDR3 DNA reads TGCGCCAGCAGCCAAGTTTTAGGGAATGAGCAGTTCTTC.

The table lists this clone with a few counts. CDR3 sequence: CASSLSWDTEAFF. Written as DNA, the CDR3 is TGTGCCAGCAGTCTCTCGTGGGACACTGAAGCTTTCTTT. This sequence joins TRBV28 and TRBJ1-1; D is undetermined. The V gene's germline CDR1 is MDHEN and CDR2 SYDVKM. Trimming took off 5 bases at V and 3 bases at J, with 10 bases between the two ends. The CDR3 loop spans 13 amino acids.

The CDR3 region has the DNA TGCGCCAGCAGCCAAGAAGGACATTATCTTGAGACCCAGTACTTC. Its translation: CASSQEGHYLETQYF. The rearrangement links TRBV4-3 to TRBJ2-5; D is perhaps TRBD1 (5 bases). The V gene lost 0 bases and the J gene lost 5 bases, with 13 bases spanning the gap. The CDR3 length is 15 residues. Germline loops: CDR1 LGHNA, CDR2 YSLEER.

The rearrangement uses TRBV2 and TRBJ2-1; D possibly corresponds to TRBD1 (5 bases). CDR1 is SNHLY and CDR2 is FYNNEI in the germline V gene. The CDR3 spans 17 residues. The ends were cut back, 1 base at V and 5 bases at J, with 18 bases in the middle. CDR3 amino acids: CASSEGIGAIKNNEQFF. Here the CDR3 DNA reads TGTGCCAGCAGTGAAGGGATTGGGGCGATCAAGAACAATGAGCAGTTCTTC.